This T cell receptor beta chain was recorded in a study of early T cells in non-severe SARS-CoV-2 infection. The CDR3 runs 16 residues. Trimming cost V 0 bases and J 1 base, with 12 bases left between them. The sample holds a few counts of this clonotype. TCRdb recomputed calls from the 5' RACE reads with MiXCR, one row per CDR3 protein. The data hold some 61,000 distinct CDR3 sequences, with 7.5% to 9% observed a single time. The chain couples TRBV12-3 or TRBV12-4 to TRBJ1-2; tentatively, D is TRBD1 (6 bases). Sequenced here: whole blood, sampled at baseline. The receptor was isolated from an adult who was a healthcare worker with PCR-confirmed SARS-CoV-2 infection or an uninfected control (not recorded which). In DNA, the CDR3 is TGTGCCAGCAGTTTAGCGAGGGGACAAGATAACTATGGCTACACCTTC. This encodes CASSLARGQDNYGYTF.